The clone carrying this TCR beta chain was seen ten or more times. Its matching antigen is unknown. The germline CDR1 and CDR2 sequences are LGHDT and YNNKEL (reference sequence). Trimming removed 1 base at V and 9 bases at J, with 13 bases between. This CDR3 contains 14 residues. This entry belongs to a study of response to subunit inactivated influenza vaccine. Study-wide results and caveats: Each seasonal influenza vaccination recruits few new T cells, the authors suggested.

TCRdb called the RT-PCR reads again in MiXCR, with one record for every CDR3 protein. The sample shows more than 400,000 distinct CDR3 sequences, 7.2% of them seen only once. This sequence was found in a man aged 50 to 75 who received an inactivated influenza vaccine. Here the sequenced sample was PBMCs from blood, taken less than 25 months after vaccination. The chain recombines TRBV3-1 with TRBJ2-1; perhaps TRBD2 as D (5 bases). Here the CDR3 reads CASSQGILVAEQFF. CDR3 bases: TGTGCCAGCAGCCAAGGGATACTAGTGGCTGAGCAGTTCTTC.